This T cell receptor beta chain was profiled in a study of blood T cell repertoires in COVID-19 (dated by TCRdb to about 2020). About the investigation overall: Samples covering the acute and convalescent phases of COVID-19 were provided by collaborators in the United States, Italy and Spain. The prospective study material was composed of cDNA or gDNA derived from T cells, B-cell-depleted T cells, or PBMCs. Where available, HLA class I and class II types were taken from metadata supplied by the sample provider and were not determined by assay-based typing. The sample metadata nearly always contained a de-identified subject ID, COVID-19 status, age in years and sex. The samples were drawn from the first 160 participants of the ongoing ImmuneRACE study and from 1,254 subjects provided by 6 global collaborators. Subjects who had been exposed to COVID-19, were actively infected with it, or had recovered from it provided the deeply sampled blood TCRbeta repertoires that made up the dataset. The repertoires were released in a freely available public database intended as a resource for research on the immune response to SARS-CoV-2. Findings and caveats that apply to the study as a whole: The quantity of clinical and demographic metadata differed by source and by participant and was supplied without curation.

On this clone: The antigen this receptor binds is unknown. Base qualities are not recorded, but no much larger clone differs from it by a single base.

From the cysteine up to the phenylalanine, the CDR3 has a length of 14 residues. Of the read, only the CDR3 DNA is kept; its 42 bases are in frame from base 1. The junction carries 8 bases between V and J, which are trimmed by 3 bases and 0 bases respectively. The germline V gene supplies CDR1 MDHEN and CDR2 SYDVKM. TCRbeta CDR3 regions were amplified from genomic DNA by means of the immunoSEQ Assay, a bias-controlled multiplex PCR. The authors' analysis ran thus. Within the assay, amplification of reference gene primers was used to estimate how many nucleated cells each sample contained. Sequence reads were collapsed and filtered to measure the absolute abundance of every unique TCRbeta CDR3 rearrangement. For each sample, productive Simpson clonality was calculated as the square root of Simpson's diversity index across productive rearrangements. Here the immuneACCESS table is served through TCRdb, limited to in-frame sequences with V and J called. Missing clones are a known gap in these copies; in checked studies unresolved V genes cover under half, and the rest lacks a known reason. The V and J calls and clone size come from that table; D and trimming were worked out from the DNA. The sample table lists 150,000 to 200,000 clones, about 88% of them with a count of one. Together, the top ten hold 9% of the sample.

Participants in the prospective study were aged 18 to 89 years, lived in about two dozen United States geographic areas, and enrolled through a virtual design. In the prospective study, cohorts were assigned on the basis of participant-reported clinical history obtained from a screening survey and a study questionnaire. ImmuneRACE Cohort 3 recovered participants were defined by two consecutive negative NP/OP PCR tests, healthcare professional clearance, or symptom resolution. In the prospective study, whole blood, serum and a nasopharyngeal or oropharyngeal swab were collected from each participant by mobile phlebotomists. Additional blood draws and questionnaires over an approximately 2-month period could optionally be provided by prospective study participants. Before DNA extraction, prospective study blood samples were shipped either frozen or at room temperature.

Recombination joined TRBV28 with TRBJ1-2; the D segment could be TRBD1, given 6 matching bases. This clonotype originated in a woman aged 18-29 years who had recovered from COVID-19. Sequenced: PBMCs or T cells enriched from blood (not recorded which). The CDR3 reads CASSLDSTNYGYTF. Read as DNA, the sequence is TGTGCCAGCAGTTTGGACAGTACTAACTATGGCTACACCTTC.